This T cell receptor (beta chain) was recorded in a study of T cell responses to AZD1222 COVID-19 vaccine. Germline CDR1 and CDR2: KGHDR and SFDVKD. The CDR3 totals 16 residues. V lost 2 bases to trimming and J lost 6 bases; unmatched junction nucleotides: 9. As concerns this clone: The antigen remains undetermined.

TCRdb keeps only in-frame clones here, not all; method: immunoSEQ multiplex PCR. The table records around 85,000 clones, around 90% of them present only once. Doses given second, at about 4 or about 12 weeks, were pooled. General observations from the study: Most donors were white British, females outnumbered males, and clonal diversity was possibly underestimated. The peak T cell response came first, and repertoires were sampled only after it.

The sequencing here drew on peripheral blood, taken 28 days after the second AZD1222 dose. The origin of this receptor is an adult who received the AZD1222 COVID-19 vaccine. V and J are TRBV24-1 and TRBJ2-7, with TRBD1 matching over 10 bases. CDR3 coding DNA: TGTGCCACCAGTGATTCGCGGGACAGGGGTCTTCTCGAGCAGTACTTC. Translating it yields CATSDSRDRGLLEQYF.